This TCR beta chain was captured in a study of CD8 T cells in ankylosing spondylitis. Study conclusions and caveats: A TCR beta motif of under 10 highly homologous variants appeared characteristic of ankylosing spondylitis blood.

CDR3 length equals 19 residues. J was trimmed by 1 base and V by 2 bases; bases with no gene match: 14. Germline CDR1 reads MNHEY; CDR2 reads SVGAGI. Molecular-barcoded quantitative 5'-RACE produced these TCR beta libraries. One entry per CDR3 protein results from TCRdb running MiXCR on the 5' RACE reads. The sample lists a few hundred thousand distinct CDR3 sequences, 20% to 25% occurring once. This clonotype came up many times. The antigen is not known. The TCR originated in a male donor with ankylosing spondylitis. The chain is built from TRBV6-5 and TRBJ2-1; 7 bases align to TRBD2. The source material was blood, either unsorted or a sorted T cell fraction (not recorded which). The DNA for the CDR3 is TGTGCCAGCAGTTACGTGGCTAGCGGACCCCCGTCATCCTACAATGAGCAGTTCTTC. Translation: CASSYVASGPPSSYNEQFF.